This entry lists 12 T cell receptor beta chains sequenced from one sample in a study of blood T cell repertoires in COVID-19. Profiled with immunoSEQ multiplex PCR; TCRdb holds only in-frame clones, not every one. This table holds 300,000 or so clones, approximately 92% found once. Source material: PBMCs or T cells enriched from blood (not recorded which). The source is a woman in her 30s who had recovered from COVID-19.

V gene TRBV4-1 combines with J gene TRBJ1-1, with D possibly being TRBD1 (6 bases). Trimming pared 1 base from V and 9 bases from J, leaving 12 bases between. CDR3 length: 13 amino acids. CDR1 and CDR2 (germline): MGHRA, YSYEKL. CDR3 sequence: CASSQAGDRKAFF. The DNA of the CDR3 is TGCGCCAGCAGCCAAGCTGGAGACAGGAAAGCTTTCTTT.

In DNA form, the CDR3 reads TGTGCCAGTAGGGACAGGACCTTTAGCAATCAGCCCCAGCATTTT. Translating gives CASRDRTFSNQPQHF. The chain carries TRBV19 and TRBJ1-5; 7 bases are a match to TRBD1. The CDR3 is made up of 15 amino acids. CDR1 and CDR2 from the germline V gene are LNHDA and SQIVND (reference sequence). V lost 6 bases to trimming and J lost 0 bases; unmatched junction nucleotides: 5.

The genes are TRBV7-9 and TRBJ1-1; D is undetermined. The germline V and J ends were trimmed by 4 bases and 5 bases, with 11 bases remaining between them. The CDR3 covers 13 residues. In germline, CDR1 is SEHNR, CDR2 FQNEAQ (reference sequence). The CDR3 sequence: CASSSPVDTEAFF. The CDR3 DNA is TGTGCCAGCAGCTCCCCGGTTGATACTGAAGCTTTCTTT.

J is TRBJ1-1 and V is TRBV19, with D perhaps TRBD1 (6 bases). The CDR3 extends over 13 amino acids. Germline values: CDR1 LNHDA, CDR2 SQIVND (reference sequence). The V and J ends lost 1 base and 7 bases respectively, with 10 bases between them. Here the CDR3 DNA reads TGTGCCAGTAGTATAGTAGAGGGGGATGAAGCTTTCTTT. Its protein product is CASSIVEGDEAFF. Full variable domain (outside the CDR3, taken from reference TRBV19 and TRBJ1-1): DGGITQSPKYLFRKEGQNVTLSCEQNLNHDAMYWYRQDPGQGLRLIYYSQIVNDFQKGDIAEGYSVSREKKESFPLTVTSAQKNPTAFYLCASSIVEGDEAFFGQGTRLTVV.

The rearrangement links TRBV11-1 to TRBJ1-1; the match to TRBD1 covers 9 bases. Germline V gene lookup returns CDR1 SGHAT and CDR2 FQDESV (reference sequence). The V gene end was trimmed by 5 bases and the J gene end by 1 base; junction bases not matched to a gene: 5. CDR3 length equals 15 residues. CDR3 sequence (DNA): TGTGCCAGCAGCAAAACAGGGGGCAGGAACACTGAAGCTTTCTTT. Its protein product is CASSKTGGRNTEAFF.

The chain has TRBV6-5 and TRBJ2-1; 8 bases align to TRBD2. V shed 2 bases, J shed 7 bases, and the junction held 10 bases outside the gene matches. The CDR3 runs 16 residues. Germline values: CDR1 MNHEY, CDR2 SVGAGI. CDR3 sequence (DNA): TGTGCCAGCAGTTACGTGGGGACTCGCGGGGGGAATGAGCAGTTCTTC. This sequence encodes CASSYVGTRGGNEQFF.

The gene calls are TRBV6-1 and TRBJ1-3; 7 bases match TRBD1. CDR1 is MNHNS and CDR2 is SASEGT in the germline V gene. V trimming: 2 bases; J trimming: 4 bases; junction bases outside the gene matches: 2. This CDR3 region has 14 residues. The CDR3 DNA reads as TGTGCCAGCAGTGAACAAGGGGGCGGAAACACCATATATTTT. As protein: CASSEQGGGNTIYF.

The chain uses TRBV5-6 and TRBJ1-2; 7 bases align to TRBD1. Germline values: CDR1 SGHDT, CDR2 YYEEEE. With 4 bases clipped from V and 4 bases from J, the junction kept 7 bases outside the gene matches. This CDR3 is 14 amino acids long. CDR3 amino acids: CASSRDSQIYGYTF. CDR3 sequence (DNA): TGTGCCAGCAGCAGGGACAGCCAAATCTATGGCTACACCTTC.

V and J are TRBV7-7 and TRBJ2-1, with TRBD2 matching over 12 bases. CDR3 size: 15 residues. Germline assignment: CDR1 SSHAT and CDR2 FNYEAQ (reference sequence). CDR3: CASSLAGGPYNEQFF. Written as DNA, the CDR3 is TGTGCTAGCTCACTAGCGGGAGGTCCCTACAATGAGCAGTTCTTC. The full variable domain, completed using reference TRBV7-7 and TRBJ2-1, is GAGVSQSPRYKVTKRGQDVTLRCDPISSHATLYWYQQALGQGPEFLTYFNYEAQPDKSGLPSDRFSAERPEGSISTLTIQRTEQRDSAMYRCASSLAGGPYNEQFFGPGTRLTVL.

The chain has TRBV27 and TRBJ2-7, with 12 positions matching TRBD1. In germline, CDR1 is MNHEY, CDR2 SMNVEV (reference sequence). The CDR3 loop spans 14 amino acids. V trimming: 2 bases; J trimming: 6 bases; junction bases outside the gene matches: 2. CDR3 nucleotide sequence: TGTGCCAGCAGTTTAGGGACAGGGGGCGGCGAGCAGTACTTC. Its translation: CASSLGTGGGEQYF.

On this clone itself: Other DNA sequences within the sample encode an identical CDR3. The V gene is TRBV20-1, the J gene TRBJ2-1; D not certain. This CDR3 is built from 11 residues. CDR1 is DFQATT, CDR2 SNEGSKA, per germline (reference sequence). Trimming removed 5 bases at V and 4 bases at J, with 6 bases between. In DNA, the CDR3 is TGCAGTGCTGAGGAATACAATGAGCAGTTCTTC. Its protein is CSAEEYNEQFF.

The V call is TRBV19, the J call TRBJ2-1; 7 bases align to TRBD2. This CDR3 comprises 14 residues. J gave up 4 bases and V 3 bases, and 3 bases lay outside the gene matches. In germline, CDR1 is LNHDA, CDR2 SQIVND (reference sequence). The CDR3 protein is CASSIASGYNEQFF. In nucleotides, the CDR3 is TGTGCCAGTAGTATCGCTAGCGGATACAATGAGCAGTTCTTC.